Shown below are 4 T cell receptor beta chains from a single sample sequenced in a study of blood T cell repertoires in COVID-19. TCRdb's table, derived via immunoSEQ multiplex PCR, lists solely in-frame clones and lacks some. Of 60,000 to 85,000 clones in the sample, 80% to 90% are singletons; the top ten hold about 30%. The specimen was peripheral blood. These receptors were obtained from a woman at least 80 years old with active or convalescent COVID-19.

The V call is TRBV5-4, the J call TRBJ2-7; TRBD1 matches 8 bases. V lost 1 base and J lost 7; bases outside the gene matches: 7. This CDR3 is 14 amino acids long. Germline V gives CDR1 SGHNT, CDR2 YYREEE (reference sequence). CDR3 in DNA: TGTGCCAGCAGCTTGCGGACAGGGTTGCGGGAGCAGTACTTC. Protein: CASSLRTGLREQYF.

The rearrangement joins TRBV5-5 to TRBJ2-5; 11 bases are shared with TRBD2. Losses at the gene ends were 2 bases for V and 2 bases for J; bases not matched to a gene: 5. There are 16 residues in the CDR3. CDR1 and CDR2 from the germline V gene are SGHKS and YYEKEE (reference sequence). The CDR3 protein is CASSFSLAGGQETQYF. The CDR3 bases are TGTGCCAGCAGCTTTAGCCTAGCGGGGGGTCAAGAGACCCAGTACTTC.

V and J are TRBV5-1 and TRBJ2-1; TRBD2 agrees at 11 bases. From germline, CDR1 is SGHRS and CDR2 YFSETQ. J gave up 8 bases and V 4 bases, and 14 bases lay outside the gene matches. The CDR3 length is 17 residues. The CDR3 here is CASSLGLAAMKRDEQFF. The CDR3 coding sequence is TGCGCCAGCAGCCTGGGACTAGCGGCGATGAAGCGAGATGAGCAGTTCTTC.

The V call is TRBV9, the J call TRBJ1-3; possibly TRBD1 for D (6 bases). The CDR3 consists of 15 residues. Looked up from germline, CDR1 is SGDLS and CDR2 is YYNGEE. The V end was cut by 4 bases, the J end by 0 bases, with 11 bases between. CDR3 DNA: TGTGCCAGCAGCTTGCAGGGGAACTCTGGAAACACCATATATTTT. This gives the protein CASSLQGNSGNTIYF.